The 5 T cell receptor beta chains listed next were all sequenced from one sample in a study of chemoradiotherapy in HPV16-positive cancers. Some clones are missing from TCRdb's copy, which holds only in-frame ones; the method was immunoSEQ multiplex PCR. In the table there are some 3,100 clones, approximately 92% of which are singletons. Material: tumor tissue, obtained from a patient who underwent chemoradiotherapy. These receptors were taken from a human donor with HPV-associated anogenital cancer.

CDR3 region: CASSLRFERNEKLFF. The CDR3 DNA follows: TGTGCCAGCAGCTTGAGGTTCGAGAGAAATGAAAAACTGTTTTTT. V usage is TRBV5-6 and J usage is TRBJ1-4; D is unresolved. The V gene's germline CDR1 is SGHDT and CDR2 YYEEEE. CDR3 length equals 15 residues. V was cut by 1 base and J by 5 bases, with 12 bases left in between.

J is TRBJ2-2 and V is TRBV9; 9 bases line up with TRBD2. Losses at the gene ends were 3 bases for V and 5 bases for J; bases not matched to a gene: 11. The CDR3 spans 17 residues. Germline loops: CDR1 SGDLS, CDR2 YYNGEE. The CDR3: CASSAGRGLAATGELFF. The CDR3 nucleotides are TGTGCCAGCAGCGCGGGGAGGGGACTAGCTGCGACCGGGGAGCTGTTTTTT.

This sequence joins TRBV6-4 and TRBJ2-1; TRBD2 aligns across 11 bases. The V gene end was trimmed by 6 bases and the J gene end by 4 bases; junction bases not matched to a gene: 5. CDR1 is MRHNA and CDR2 is SNTAGT in the germline V gene. The length of the CDR3 is 15 residues. CDR3 in DNA: TGTGCCAGCAGCCAACTAGCGGGAGAATACAATGAGCAGTTCTTC. It codes for CASSQLAGEYNEQFF.

The chain recombines TRBV5-6 with TRBJ2-3; possibly TRBD1 for D (5 bases). The CDR3 is made up of 14 amino acids. The germline V gene has CDR1 SGHDT and CDR2 YYEEEE. V was pared by 0 bases and J by 2 bases, with 7 bases between. CDR3 protein: CASSLDRNTDTQYF. The CDR3 DNA sequence: TGTGCCAGCAGCTTGGACAGGAACACAGATACGCAGTATTTT.

This chain joins TRBV5-4 and TRBJ1-1, with D possibly matching TRBD1 (5 bases). The germline CDR1 and CDR2 sequences are SGHNT and YYREEE (reference sequence). The CDR3 length is 14 residues. V dropped 2 bases and J dropped 0 bases, with 8 bases sitting between them. CDR3 sequence: CASSFDRMNTEAFF. In DNA form, the CDR3 reads TGTGCCAGCAGCTTTGACAGAATGAACACTGAAGCTTTCTTT.